This TCR beta chain was captured by sequencing in a study of blood T cells in healthy people across ages. Next came a second PCR, run for about 7 to 12 cycles, which used a sample-barcoded 5' primer along with a J-beta primer mix. Individual samples furnished no less than 2.5 million CDR3-containing paired-end reads apiece. Via MiXCR, TCRdb re-called the 5' RACE reads, giving one row per CDR3 protein. Among some 760,000 distinct CDR3 sequences listed, more than 20% were seen once. Findings and caveats of the study: Naive T cell percentage showed a strong correlation with TCR beta diversity.

This clonotype was detected only a few times. Its matching antigen is unknown. The CDR3 is 12 amino acids. Looked up from germline, CDR1 is SQVTM and CDR2 is ANQGSEA. The V end lost 6 bases, the J end lost 5 bases, and 14 bases lay between the germline ends. These data were likewise used in another study, on T cells of mothers and their children. That paper notes: Three healthy Caucasian mothers served as donors, and their six children did as well.

The sample consisted of blood. This chain connects TRBV29-1 to TRBJ2-7, with a weak D call TRBD1 (5 bases). The sequence came from a boy younger than 18 in good health. CDR3 in DNA: TGCAGCGTAGCCGCCCAGGGCAACGAGCAGTACTTC. Protein: CSVAAQGNEQYF.